The rows below give T cell receptor beta chains drawn from one sample of a study of shared clonotypes between healthy human individuals. Repertoires were generated with immunoSEQ multiplex PCR, while TCRdb's copy carries only in-frame clones and drops some. This sample has 2 million to 2.5 million clones, with 85% to 95% found just once. The material sequenced was naive CD4+ T cells from PBMCs. These receptors originate from a man aged 18 to 29 in good health. Some clones in this sample may be carry-over from other donors' samples. CDR3s leave out the opening cysteine and the closing phenylalanine or tryptophan.

J,V,CDR3
TRBJ2-3,TRBV14,ASSKRGQGRDTQY
TRBJ2-3,TRBV20-1,SARGVDTQY
TRBJ1-2,TRBV28,ASSLDRGGGYT
TRBJ1-5,TRBV27,ASSARSYSNQPQH
TRBJ2-1,TRBV28,ASSPGTSHNEQF
TRBJ1-3,TRBV5-6,ASSRGPGGGNTIY
TRBJ2-5,TRBV27,ASSPGTVGGETQY
TRBJ2-6,TRBV28,ASSIRGNNYRSGANVLT
TRBJ2-7,TRBV11-2,ASSLGVATARWEQY
TRBJ2-3,TRBV5-1,ASSLQGTDTQY
TRBJ2-7,TRBV23-1,ASSHLRAGDEQY
TRBJ1-5,TRBV21-1,ASSKEDWNQPQH
TRBJ1-4,TRBV27,ASSLKGYGEKLF
TRBJ2-1,TRBV12-2,ASRLAYRLAGGSRPYNEQF
TRBJ2-7,TRBV7-9,ASSSGPGTGDDEQY
TRBJ2-2,TRBV7-2,ASSPGSPNTGELF
TRBJ2-1,TRBV6-4,ASSVGLAGGNEQF
TRBJ1-1,TRBV5-4,ASSLGAGVGTEAF
TRBJ2-1,TRBV18,ASSPRAYAEQF
TRBJ1-1,TRBV7-8,ASSHRQENTEAF
TRBJ2-1,TRBV5-1,ASSLNLAGGRNEQF
TRBJ1-1,TRBV11-2,ASSRTRQITEAF
TRBJ1-1,TRBV29-1,SVDVGTGAF